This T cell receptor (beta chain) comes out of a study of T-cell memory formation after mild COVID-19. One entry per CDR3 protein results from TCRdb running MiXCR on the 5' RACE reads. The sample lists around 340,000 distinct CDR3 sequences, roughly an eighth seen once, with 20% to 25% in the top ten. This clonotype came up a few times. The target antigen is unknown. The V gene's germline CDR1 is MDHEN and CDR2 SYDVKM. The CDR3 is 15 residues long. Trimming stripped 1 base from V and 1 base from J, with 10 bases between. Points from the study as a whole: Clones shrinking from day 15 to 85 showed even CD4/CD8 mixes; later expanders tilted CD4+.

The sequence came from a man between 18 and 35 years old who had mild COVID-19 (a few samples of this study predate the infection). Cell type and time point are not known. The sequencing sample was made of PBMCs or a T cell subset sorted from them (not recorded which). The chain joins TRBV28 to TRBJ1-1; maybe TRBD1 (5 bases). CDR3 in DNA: TGTGCCAGCAGTTTATTAGTAGGGACGAACACTGAAGCTTTCTTT. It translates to CASSLLVGTNTEAFF.